This T cell receptor (beta chain) was profiled in a study of shared clonotypes between healthy human individuals. Regarding the study as a whole: Relative to memory subsets, naive subsets generally showed larger estimated richness.

Terminally differentiated effector memory CD45RA+ cells were excluded by CCR7 positive selection of CD45RO-negative cells. The CDR3 runs 14 residues. V shed 3 bases and J shed 7 bases, with 15 bases lying between them. CDR1 and CDR2 from the germline V gene are LNHDA and SQIVND (reference sequence). Notes on this clone: The antigen is undetermined.

Clones were sequenced by immunoSEQ multiplex PCR, and TCRdb holds only the in-frame ones, with some missing. The sample includes roughly 2 million clones, roughly 95% of them seen just once. Material for sequencing was naive CD8+ T cells sorted from blood. The gene calls are TRBV19 and TRBJ1-2; D may be TRBD1 (5 bases). The origin of this receptor is a man between 18 and 35 years old in good health. The CDR3, as DNA: TGTGCCAGTAGTATTTTAGGGGACGGTCTTGGCTACACCTTC. As protein: CASSILGDGLGYTF. Full variable domain (rest looked up from reference TRBV19 and TRBJ1-2): DGGITQSPKYLFRKEGQNVTLSCEQNLNHDAMYWYRQDPGQGLRLIYYSQIVNDFQKGDIAEGYSVSREKKESFPLTVTSAQKNPTAFYLCASSILGDGLGYTFGSGTRLTVV.